This T cell receptor beta chain was recorded in a study of T cell repertoires in cytomegalovirus infection. Study as a whole: Evidence of both CMV infection and a matching HLA type came from public TCR beta signatures.

Whole-study findings and limits: Dominating the ex vivo response were TCR beta clonotypes that were CMV-specific and HLA-C-restricted.

TCRdb reprocessed the reads with MiXCR, giving one entry per CDR3 protein. The data hold around 260,000 distinct CDR3 sequences, with more than 20% observed a single time. This clonotype was counted at least ten times. No antigen is known for it. The sample was PBMCs. The source is a human donor in good health (CMV status not recorded). Some clones in this sample may be carry-over from other donors' samples.

CDR3 DNA: TGCAGCGTTGAAGAGGGGGCAGCGGCTTACAATGAGCAGTTCTTC. It is translated as CSVEEGAAAYNEQFF. The rearrangement uses TRBV29-1 and TRBJ2-1, with a weak D call TRBD1 (6 bases). The germline CDR1 and CDR2 sequences are SQVTM and ANQGSEA. V lost 0 bases to trimming and J lost 4 bases, with 13 bases between them. This CDR3 region has 15 residues.